The rows below give T cell receptor beta chains drawn from one sample of a study of response to subunit inactivated influenza vaccine. TCRdb ran MiXCR on the RT-PCR reads and lists one entry per CDR3 protein. The sample shows fewer than 550,000 distinct CDR3 sequences, less than 30% of them seen only once. The specimen was CD4+ T cells sorted from PBMCs, collected more than 4 days after vaccination. These receptors were obtained from a man aged 45-65 years who received an inactivated influenza vaccine. CDR3s include the opening cysteine and the closing phenylalanine or tryptophan. The D gene is left open where the match is weak.

>-|TRBJ2-7|TRBV5-1
CASSSNGDTTREQYF
>TRBD1|TRBJ1-1|TRBV14
CASSQDRTGGEAFF
>TRBD1|TRBJ2-7|TRBV20-1
CSAPRPGGGFDEQYF
>-|TRBJ2-1|TRBV7-2
CASSLIRGYNEQFF
>-|TRBJ2-3|TRBV7-9
CATKMVGMYTQYF
>-|TRBJ2-3|TRBV4-1
CASSRDPFSTDTQYF
>-|TRBJ2-1|TRBV6-1
CASSIRDGNYNEQFF
>-|TRBJ2-5|TRBV7-9
CASSAAGGQETQYF
>TRBD2|TRBJ2-3|TRBV7-2
CASRKTGTSFDTQYF
>-|TRBJ2-6|TRBV29-1
CSAKDGANVLTF
>-|TRBJ2-3|TRBV29-1
CTTLGTRGDTQYF
>-|TRBJ1-3|TRBV7-2
CASTVDNSGNTIYF
>-|TRBJ2-7|TRBV7-9
CASSLYRDQGKEQYF
>-|TRBJ1-1|TRBV29-1
CSGGHQNTEAFF
>TRBD1|TRBJ1-1|TRBV18
CASSPGGDTEAFF
>TRBD1|TRBJ2-5|TRBV29-1
CSVEGQIKETQYF
>-|TRBJ1-5|TRBV19
CASSITGMRGNQPQHF
>-|TRBJ2-5|TRBV11-2
CASSRSSQDTQYF
>-|TRBJ2-2|TRBV12-3/TRBV12-4
CASSFLGARTGELFF
>-|TRBJ1-5|TRBV12-3/TRBV12-4
CASSLYIGNQPQHF
>-|TRBJ1-1|TRBV12-3/TRBV12-4
CASRRSGGYEAFF
>-|TRBJ2-5|TRBV5-1
CASAYSLETQYF
>TRBD2|TRBJ2-1|TRBV3-1
CASSQGGGRVGEQFF
>-|TRBJ2-7|TRBV6-2/TRBV6-3
CASSQGSVEQYF
>-|TRBJ2-2|TRBV11-2
CASSLGGSVRELFF
>-|TRBJ1-6|TRBV6-5
CASSYSVYNSPLHF
>-|TRBJ2-7|TRBV7-2
CASSLRGEGIYEQYF